A single sample is the source of the 20 T cell receptor beta chains below, sequenced in a study of OX40 agonist ivuxolimab in advanced cancers. Profiling relied on immunoSEQ multiplex PCR, and the TCRdb table lists in-frame clones only, not all of them. Altogether approximately 77,000 clones are present, approximately 95% being singletons, with the ten largest covering 0.32%. Here the sequenced sample was CD4+ or CD8+ T cells sorted from blood, taken in a trial of the OX40 agonist ivuxolimab. These receptors were taken from an adult with an advanced solid tumor such as melanoma, head and neck, liver or kidney cancer.

The chain employs TRBV5-1 and TRBJ2-7; weak D call: TRBD1 (5 bases). This CDR3 has 13 residues. Per germline, CDR1 SGHRS and CDR2 YFSETQ. Trimming stripped 3 bases from V and 6 bases from J, with 13 bases between. The CDR3 here is CASSSLQALEQYF. The CDR3 region has the DNA TGCGCCAGCAGCTCACTACAGGCTCTCGAGCAGTACTTC. The full variable domain, its missing parts supplied by reference TRBV5-1 and TRBJ2-7, is KAGVTQTPRYLIKTRGQQVTLSCSPISGHRSVSWYQQTPGQGLQFLFEYFSETQRNKGNFPGRFSGRQFSNSRSEMNVSTLELGDSALYLCASSSLQALEQYFGPGTRLTVT.

DNA of the CDR3: TGTGCCAGCTCACCACCGTTCACCGGGGAGCTGTTTTTT. Translated: CASSPPFTGELFF. This chain uses TRBV18 with TRBJ2-2; D call uncertain. The CDR3 runs 13 residues. Germline assignment: CDR1 KGHSH and CDR2 LQKENI. Trimming took 0 bases from V and 4 from J, leaving 3 bases between them.

The J gene is TRBJ2-1, the V gene TRBV2; 7 nucleotides match TRBD1. Germline CDR1 SNHLY, CDR2 FYNNEI. The CDR3 sequence is 16 residues long. V lost 4 bases, J lost 6 bases, and 12 bases stayed unmatched. The CDR3 DNA sequence: TGTGCCAGCAGTGCAACGCCGGGACAGTCCATCAATGAGCAGTTCTTC. Translated, it gives CASSATPGQSINEQFF.

The genes are TRBV7-7 and TRBJ2-2, with a tentative D call TRBD2 (5 bases). This CDR3 is 15 amino acids long. Trimming pared 1 base from V and 4 bases from J, leaving 10 bases between. CDR1 and CDR2 from the germline V gene are SSHAT and FNYEAQ (reference sequence). The CDR3 nucleotides are TGTGCCAGCAGCTTAGGGGTAGCGAGCACCGGGGAGCTGTTTTTT. Translation gives CASSLGVASTGELFF.

J is TRBJ2-7 and V is TRBV11-2; D is possibly TRBD1 or TRBD2 (5 bases each). V lost 3 bases to trimming and J lost 2 bases, with 14 bases between them. The CDR3 runs 15 residues. Germline V lookup: CDR1 SGHAT, CDR2 FQNNGV. The DNA for the CDR3 is TGTGCCAGCAGCTTCCCGGGACGGGGAGCCTACGAGCAGTACTTC. Translating it yields CASSFPGRGAYEQYF.

The chain has TRBV5-6 and TRBJ1-6; D not resolved. The CDR3 totals 14 residues. V lost 2 bases and J 7 bases, leaving 10 bases between the germline ends. Germline V CDR1 and CDR2: SGHDT, YYEEEE. The CDR3 reads CASSFKSQNSPLHF. DNA of the CDR3: TGTGCCAGCAGCTTTAAGAGTCAGAATTCACCCCTCCACTTT.

The chain links TRBV5-1 to TRBJ2-2; D ambiguous. This CDR3 spans 14 amino acids. Germline V lookup: CDR1 SGHRS, CDR2 YFSETQ. Trimming shortened V by 4 bases and J by 1 base, and 8 bases separated the two germline ends. As DNA, the CDR3 is TGCGCCAGCAGCGGGAACGGGAACACCGGGGAGCTGTTTTTT. The encoded protein is CASSGNGNTGELFF.

The chain joins TRBV6-6 to TRBJ1-5, with D hard to call. V gave up 0 bases and J gave up 3 bases, with 12 bases separating them. Germline V gene data show CDR1 as MNHNY and CDR2 as SVGAGI (reference sequence). CDR3 size: 16 residues. CDR3 DNA: TGTGCCAGCAGTTACTCGGATAGAGGTTACAATCAGCCCCAGCATTTT. It specifies CASSYSDRGYNQPQHF.

The chain recombines TRBV27 with TRBJ1-3; D unresolved. This CDR3 has 16 amino acids. Germline values: CDR1 MNHEY, CDR2 SMNVEV (reference sequence). V gave up 0 bases and J gave up 4 bases, with 13 bases separating them. CDR3 in DNA: TGTGCCAGCAGTTTATCGAGCGGACCTCCGGGAAACACCATATATTTT. Translated, it gives CASSLSSGPPGNTIYF.

The chain has TRBV5-1 and TRBJ1-1, with D maybe TRBD1 (5 bases). V was clipped by 6 bases and J by 7 bases, with 19 bases between them. The CDR3 is 14 amino acids. The germline gives CDR1 SGHRS, CDR2 YFSETQ. CDR3 in DNA: TGCGCCAGCACCCTTTTGGACGGAGACAGTGAAGCTTTCTTT. Translating it yields CASTLLDGDSEAFF.

This chain links TRBV6-5 with TRBJ1-4, with 10 positions matching TRBD1. Germline CDR1 MNHEY, CDR2 SVGAGI. The CDR3 length is 15 residues. V dropped 6 bases and J dropped 8; count of bases not matched to a gene: 9. CDR3 in amino acids: CASSDTGTGDEKLFF. Here the CDR3 DNA reads TGTGCCAGCAGCGATACCGGGACAGGGGACGAAAAACTGTTTTTT.

This chain uses TRBV30 with TRBJ2-7; 7 bases are shared with TRBD1. The CDR3 has 14 residues. Germline CDR1 and CDR2: GTSNPN and SVGIG (reference sequence). J was trimmed by 0 bases and V by 5 bases; bases with no gene match: 7. The CDR3 region is CAWVPGQHSYEQYF. CDR3 coding DNA: TGTGCCTGGGTGCCGGGACAGCACTCCTACGAGCAGTACTTC.

A single count supports this clone. The rearrangement uses TRBV7-8 and TRBJ2-7, with 11 bases identical to TRBD1. J was trimmed by 0 bases and V by 4 bases; bases with no gene match: 5. The length of the CDR3 is 16 residues. Germline-derived CDR1 and CDR2 are SGHVS and FQNEAQ. CDR3 sequence reads: CASSSPGQGGSYEQYF. The CDR3 DNA follows: TGTGCCAGCAGCTCTCCGGGACAGGGGGGCTCCTACGAGCAGTACTTC.

This clone is a singleton in its sample. This chain connects TRBV7-2 to TRBJ1-4; D unclear. The germline V gene encodes CDR1 SGHTA and CDR2 FQGNSA. The V end lost 4 bases, the J end lost 3 bases, and 6 bases lay between the germline ends. The CDR3 contains 13 residues. The CDR3 region has the DNA TGTGCCAGCAGCTCTAGTCCTAATGAAAAACTGTTTTTT. This sequence encodes CASSSSPNEKLFF.

J is TRBJ1-1 and V is TRBV4-1, with D maybe TRBD1 (6 bases). With 3 bases removed from V and 3 bases from J, the gap between germline ends came to 17 bases. Looked up from germline, CDR1 is MGHRA and CDR2 is YSYEKL. This CDR3 region has 16 residues. The CDR3 sequence: CASSHPRGGGDTEAFF. The DNA of the CDR3 is TGCGCCAGCAGCCATCCTCGAGGGGGAGGGGACACTGAAGCTTTCTTT.

The chain recombines TRBV11-3 with TRBJ2-7, with 8 bases lining up with TRBD1. The germline gives CDR1 SGHNT, CDR2 YENEEA. This CDR3 contains 15 residues. V lost 5 bases and J lost 5; bases outside the gene matches: 11. The CDR3 is CASSAGTGPRDEQYF. CDR3 coding DNA: TGTGCCAGCAGCGCCGGGACAGGTCCAAGAGACGAGCAGTACTTC. Looking up the rest from reference TRBV11-3 and TRBJ2-7 gives the full variable domain: EAGVVQSPRYKIIEKKQPVAFWCNPISGHNTLYWYLQNLGQGPELLIRYENEEAVDDSQLPKDRFSAERLKGVDSTLKIQPAELGDSAVYLCASSAGTGPRDEQYFGPGTRLTVT.

The rearrangement uses TRBV2 and TRBJ1-6; D is uncertain. The CDR3 runs 14 residues. V was pared by 3 bases and J by 6 bases, with 9 bases between. Germline V gene data show CDR1 as SNHLY and CDR2 as FYNNEI. The CDR3 DNA follows: TGTGCCAGCAGTGAGGGTGGTCTTAATTCACCCCTCCACTTT. This translates into CASSEGGLNSPLHF.

About this clone: At one of its ends the junction is not consistent with the germline gene, which may arise from a read error. The CDR3 sequence: CANSFLDNNEQFF. The CDR3 region has the DNA TGTGCCAACAGCTTCTTGGACAACAATGAGCAGTTCTTC. The genes are TRBV7-2 and TRBJ2-1; a possible D gene is TRBD1 (5 bases). The CDR3 is 13 residues long. Germline V CDR1 and CDR2: SGHTA, FQGNSA.

This rearrangement joins TRBV5-1 to TRBJ2-1, with D maybe TRBD2 (6 bases). The CDR3 extends over 16 amino acids. Germline values: CDR1 SGHRS, CDR2 YFSETQ. Between the trimmed V and J ends, which lost 4 bases and 8 bases, there was a span of 22 bases. CDR3 sequence: CASSHLRESNAHEQFF. CDR3 DNA: TGCGCCAGCAGCCACCTCCGGGAGTCCAATGCCCATGAGCAGTTCTTC. The whole variable domain, filled in from reference TRBV5-1 and TRBJ2-1, reads KAGVTQTPRYLIKTRGQQVTLSCSPISGHRSVSWYQQTPGQGLQFLFEYFSETQRNKGNFPGRFSGRQFSNSRSEMNVSTLELGDSALYLCASSHLRESNAHEQFFGPGTRLTVL.

This clone appeared a single time. The chain carries TRBV10-3 and TRBJ2-3; TRBD1 aligns across 11 bases. Looked up from germline, CDR1 is ENHRY and CDR2 is SYGVKD. V was pared by 3 bases and J by 2 bases, with 16 bases of the junction left unmatched. The CDR3 totals 20 residues. CDR3 in amino acids: CAISDIVRTGTGGDTDTQYF. The CDR3 DNA sequence: TGTGCCATCAGTGATATCGTTCGCACCGGGACAGGGGGAGACACAGATACGCAGTATTTT.